Given below is one TCR beta chain in context. Its antigen is still unknown. Profiled with immunoSEQ multiplex PCR; TCRdb holds only in-frame clones, not every one. The sample yields 65,000 to 75,000 clones, about 85% seen once. The data stem from a study of T cell responses to AZD1222 COVID-19 vaccine. The CDR3 consists of 15 residues. CDR1 is SGDLS and CDR2 is YYNGEE in the germline V gene. With V trimmed by 2 bases and J by 5 bases, 6 bases remained unmatched. Overall study results and limits: Baseline serostatus was positive in only a handful of AZD1222 recipients. Among spike-specific TCRs, nearly half reportedly target unmutated variant regions. There were mostly white British donors and more females than males, and clonal diversity was possibly underestimated. Sampled repertoires all dated from after the peak T cell response.

The sample consisted of peripheral blood, taken on day 0 of AZD1222 vaccination. The rearrangement joins TRBV9 to TRBJ1-4; 7 bases are shared with TRBD1. This TCR derives from an adult in good health. CDR3 bases: TGTGCCAGCAGCGTGGGGGGACAGCCAAATGAAAAACTGTTTTTT. This sequence encodes CASSVGGQPNEKLFF. Full variable domain (missing parts from reference TRBV9 and TRBJ1-4): DSGVTQTPKHLITATGQRVTLRCSPRSGDLSVYWYQQSLDQGLQFLIQYYNGEERAKGNILERFSAQQFPDLHSELNLSSLELGDSALYFCASSVGGQPNEKLFFGSGTQLSVL.